This T cell receptor (beta chain) is from a study of blood T cell repertoires in COVID-19. The assay was immunoSEQ multiplex PCR, and TCRdb's table has in-frame clones only and misses some. This table holds some 150,000 clones, around nine tenths found once. Germline V gene sequence: CDR1 SGHVS, CDR2 FQNEAQ. The J segment lost 5 bases and the V segment lost 5 bases, leaving 8 bases of the junction unmatched. This CDR3 is 14 amino acids long. This rearrangement joins TRBV7-8 to TRBJ1-1, with 7 positions matching TRBD1. This sequence originates from a woman in her forties or fifties with active or convalescent COVID-19. The sequenced sample was peripheral blood. CDR3 sequence (DNA): TGTGCCAGCAGCAGCGGACAGGCCACAACTGAAGCTTTCTTT. It is translated as CASSSGQATTEAFF.